This T cell receptor beta chain was found in a study of T-cell memory formation after mild COVID-19. The study, taken as a whole, reports: Most CD4+ clones that shrank were in CM and EM, while CD8+ ones turned up in EMRA.

TCRdb redid the calling of the 5' RACE reads with MiXCR, one entry per CDR3 protein. The table shows 80,000 to 130,000 distinct CDR3 sequences, with 11% occurring only once. The V and J ends lost 4 bases and 2 bases, in that order; junction bases with no gene match: 6. The germline CDR1 and CDR2 sequences are SEHNR and FQNEAQ (reference sequence). The CDR3 has 16 residues. A note on this clonotype: Its specificity is unknown.

The chain joins TRBV7-9 to TRBJ2-3; 10 bases map to TRBD1. Sequencing was carried out using PBMCs or a T cell subset sorted from them (not recorded which). This clonotype was obtained from a young man who had mild COVID-19 (a few samples of this study predate the infection). Cell type and time point are not known. The CDR3 region has the DNA TGTGCCAGCAGCTCGTCGGACAGGGGGAACACAGATACGCAGTATTTT. Its translation: CASSSSDRGNTDTQYF.